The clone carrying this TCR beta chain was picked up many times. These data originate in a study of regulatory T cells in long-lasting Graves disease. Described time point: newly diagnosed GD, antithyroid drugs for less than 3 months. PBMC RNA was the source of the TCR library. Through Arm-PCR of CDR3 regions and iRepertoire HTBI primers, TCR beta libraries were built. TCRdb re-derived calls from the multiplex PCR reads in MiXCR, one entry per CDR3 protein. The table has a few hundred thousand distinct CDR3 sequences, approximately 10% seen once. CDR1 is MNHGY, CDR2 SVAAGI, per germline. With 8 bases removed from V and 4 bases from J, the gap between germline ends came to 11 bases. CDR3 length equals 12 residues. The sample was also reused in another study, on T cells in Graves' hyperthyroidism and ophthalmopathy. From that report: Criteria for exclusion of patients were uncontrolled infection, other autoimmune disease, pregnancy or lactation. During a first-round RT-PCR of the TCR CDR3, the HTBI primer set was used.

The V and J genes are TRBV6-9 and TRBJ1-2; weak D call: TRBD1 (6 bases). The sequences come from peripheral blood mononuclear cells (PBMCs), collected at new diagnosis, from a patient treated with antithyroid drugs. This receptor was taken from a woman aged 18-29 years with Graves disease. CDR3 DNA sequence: TGTGCCAGCGGTTGGACAGCCTATGGCTACACCTTC. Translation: CASGWTAYGYTF.